This entry is about one T cell receptor (beta chain). This sample was taken from a study of T cell responses to AZD1222 COVID-19 vaccine. The method was immunoSEQ multiplex PCR; TCRdb's version includes in-frame clones alone and lacks a portion of them. In the table there are 90,000 to 110,000 clones, roughly nine tenths of which are singletons. This CDR3 has 13 residues. Per the germline V gene, CDR1 is LNHDA and CDR2 is SQIVND (reference sequence). V gave up 3 bases and J gave up 2 bases, with 4 bases separating them. This TCR derives from an adult in good health. The material sequenced was peripheral blood, taken on day 0 of AZD1222 vaccination. V gene TRBV19 combines with J gene TRBJ1-4; the D is unclear. The CDR3 coding sequence is TGTGCCAGTAGTATCCTGACTAATGAAAAACTGTTTTTT. It codes for CASSILTNEKLFF.